The 20 T cell receptor beta chains in this list originate from one sample, sequenced in a study of cytomegalovirus exposure and HLA in healthy donors. With 60 Vbeta and 13 Jbeta primers, the PCR was carried out. Generated by immunoSEQ multiplex PCR, the TCRdb table keeps only in-frame clones and is missing some. The repertoire has about 110,000 clones, roughly 70% of them found once; the top ten carry 11%. Sequenced material: PBMCs. All receptors derive from a man between 35 and 55 years old in good health and CMV-seropositive.

This clone appeared a single time. CDR3 loop: CASSEPSGTDYEQYF. Written as DNA, the CDR3 is TGTGCCAGCAGTGAGCCCTCCGGGACAGACTACGAGCAGTACTTC. The rearrangement links TRBV28 to TRBJ2-7; TRBD1 matches 7 bases. The V segment lost 5 bases and the J segment 3 bases; nucleotides outside the gene matches: 10. Germline V gene lookup returns CDR1 MDHEN and CDR2 SYDVKM. The CDR3 runs 15 residues.

This clone has a single count. The J gene is TRBJ2-3, the V gene TRBV28; D unclear. Germline loops: CDR1 MDHEN, CDR2 SYDVKM. Trimming stripped 4 bases from V and 2 bases from J, with 16 bases between. This CDR3 contains 16 residues. In nucleotides, the CDR3 is TGTGCCAGCAGTTCCCCCCGTGGAGATAACACAGATACGCAGTATTTT. This sequence encodes CASSSPRGDNTDTQYF.

The CDR3 coding sequence is TGTGCCAGCAGCTTGGAGGGGGCTTGGGCCAACGTCCTGACTTTC. Translation gives CASSLEGAWANVLTF. The chain carries TRBV11-2 and TRBJ2-6, with a tentative D call TRBD1 (7 bases). The CDR3 contains 15 residues. The germline V gene encodes CDR1 SGHAT and CDR2 FQNNGV. The V and J ends lost 3 bases and 5 bases respectively, with 11 bases between them.

The V and J genes are TRBV13 and TRBJ2-1, with TRBD1 as a possible D gene (6 bases). From germline, CDR1 is PRHDT and CDR2 FYEKMQ (reference sequence). Trimming removed 5 bases from V and 4 bases from J, with 12 bases in between. The CDR3 is made up of 14 amino acids. The CDR3 coding sequence is TGTGCCAGCAGCCTATTCACAGGGTACAATGAGCAGTTCTTC. It specifies CASSLFTGYNEQFF.

The chain uses TRBV30 and TRBJ1-3; TRBD1 might be the D (5 bases). Germline assignment: CDR1 GTSNPN and CDR2 SVGIG (reference sequence). This CDR3 has 15 amino acids. Trimming left V 4 bases short and J 0 bases short, with 13 bases between. CDR3: CAWKRQMSSGNTIYF. CDR3 DNA: TGTGCCTGGAAAAGACAGATGAGCTCTGGAAACACCATATATTTT.

V and J are TRBV6-1 and TRBJ2-7; 12 positions agree with TRBD2. Per the germline V gene, CDR1 is MNHNS and CDR2 is SASEGT. Trimming took 6 bases from V and 6 from J; bases not matched to a gene: 6. The CDR3 sequence is 14 residues long. CDR3 in amino acids: CASSSTSGRIEQYV. The CDR3, as DNA: TGTGCCAGCAGCTCGACTAGCGGGAGAATCGAGCAGTACGTC.

This chain connects TRBV19 to TRBJ1-1; 8 bases align to TRBD1. In germline, CDR1 is LNHDA, CDR2 SQIVND (reference sequence). CDR3 length: 15 amino acids. Trimming at V came to 5 bases and at J to 10 bases, leaving 15 bases not matched to a gene. In DNA form, the CDR3 reads TGTGCCAGTAGTCTCGGGAGGACAGGGTTTTTGGTAGCTTTCTTT. Its translation is CASSLGRTGFLVAFF. The variable domain in full, completed from reference TRBV19 and TRBJ1-1, reads DGGITQSPKYLFRKEGQNVTLSCEQNLNHDAMYWYRQDPGQGLRLIYYSQIVNDFQKGDIAEGYSVSREKKESFPLTVTSAQKNPTAFYLCASSLGRTGFLVAFFGQGTRLTVV.

The rearrangement uses TRBV2 and TRBJ1-1, with a possible D match to TRBD1 (6 bases). Germline V lookup: CDR1 SNHLY, CDR2 FYNNEI. Between the trimmed V and J ends, which lost 7 bases and 1 base, there was a span of 19 bases. The CDR3 runs to 16 residues. The CDR3, as DNA: TGTGCCAGCACCTTAGAGCCCGGACAGAAGAACACTGAAGCTTTCTTT. As protein: CASTLEPGQKNTEAFF.

This clone was seen a few times. This chain uses TRBV5-1 with TRBJ1-4; possibly TRBD1 for D (6 bases). V gave up 3 bases and J gave up 8 bases, with 20 bases separating them. The CDR3 consists of 16 residues. Looked up from germline, CDR1 is SGHRS and CDR2 is YFSETQ. Written as DNA, the CDR3 is TGCGCCAGCAGCTATATCGGGCAGGGGAGAAGGGAAAAACTGTTTTTT. Its translation is CASSYIGQGRREKLFF.

J is TRBJ2-7 and V is TRBV5-4, with TRBD1 identical over 10 bases. This CDR3 is built from 13 residues. Unmatched junction bases numbered 2, after V lost 4 bases and J lost 4 bases. Germline lookup yields CDR1 SGHNT and CDR2 YYREEE (reference sequence). CDR3 sequence (DNA): TGTGCCAGCAGCAAGGACAGGGGGTACGAGCAGTACGTC. Translated: CASSKDRGYEQYV.

The rearrangement joins TRBV4-2 to TRBJ2-1; possibly TRBD1 for D (5 bases). The germline V and J ends were trimmed by 2 bases and 2 bases, with 13 bases remaining between them. CDR3 length: 16 amino acids. Germline lookup yields CDR1 LGHNA and CDR2 YNFKEQ. In nucleotides, the CDR3 is TGTGCCAGCAGCCAAAATCCTCAGGGTACCTACAATGAGCAGTTCTTC. Translation: CASSQNPQGTYNEQFF.

The chain is built from TRBV28 and TRBJ2-3; 8 nucleotides align to TRBD2. Germline CDR1 is MDHEN and CDR2 is SYDVKM. The CDR3 is 16 residues long. With V trimmed by 8 bases and J by 1 base, 11 bases remained unmatched. CDR3 loop: CASLTAGVGRTDTQYF. The DNA of the CDR3 is TGTGCCAGCCTAACAGCGGGAGTGGGGCGCACAGATACGCAGTATTTT. Filled out from reference TRBV28 and TRBJ2-3, the complete variable domain reads DVKVTQSSRYLVKRTGEKVFLECVQDMDHENMFWYRQDPGLGLRLIYFSYDVKMKEKGDIPEGYSVSREKKERFSLILESASTNQTSMYLCASLTAGVGRTDTQYFGPGTRLTVL.

The gene calls are TRBV12-2 and TRBJ2-2; TRBD2 is the table's D call and was not checked against the DNA. TRBV12-2 is a listed pseudogene. This CDR3 has 18 residues. This chain's CDR3 is CASRLRSLREKCTGELFF. The CDR3 region has the DNA TGTGCAAGTCGCTTAAGGAGTCTGCGGGAGAAATGTACCGGGGAGCTGTTTTTT.

The gene calls are TRBV6-4 and TRBJ1-2, with 7 bases fitting TRBD1. CDR1 and CDR2 from the germline V gene are MRHNA and SNTAGT. V shed 0 bases and J 5 bases; nucleotides not matched to a gene: 3. This CDR3 has 14 amino acids. The CDR3 sequence is CASSDSTGLYGYTF. For the CDR3, the DNA is TGTGCCAGCAGTGACTCGACAGGGCTGTATGGCTACACCTTC.

J is TRBJ2-5 and V is TRBV5-1; 10 bases map to TRBD2. Germline V gene sequence: CDR1 SGHRS, CDR2 YFSETQ. The V and J ends lost 1 base and 4 bases, in that order; junction bases with no gene match: 10. The length of the CDR3 is 17 residues. The CDR3 sequence: CASSLYGPSGGLETQYF. CDR3 coding DNA: TGCGCCAGCAGCTTGTATGGTCCTAGCGGGGGATTAGAGACCCAGTACTTC.

V and J are TRBV6-5 and TRBJ1-1; TRBD1 matches at 7 bases. The CDR3 extends over 13 amino acids. The germline V gene encodes CDR1 MNHEY and CDR2 SVGAGI. The trim removed 6 bases at V and 5 bases at J, leaving 6 bases unmatched. This CDR3 is CASRAQGKTEAFF. CDR3 in DNA: TGTGCCAGCAGGGCACAGGGGAAGACTGAAGCTTTCTTT.

The chain employs TRBV4-2 and TRBJ2-7; D unclear. Trimming pared 3 bases from V and 3 bases from J, leaving 9 bases between. Per germline, CDR1 LGHNA and CDR2 YNFKEQ. There are 13 residues in the CDR3. The chain's CDR3 is CASSHLMNYEQYF. The CDR3 bases are TGTGCCAGCAGCCATCTAATGAACTACGAGCAGTACTTC.

The V gene is TRBV27, the J gene TRBJ1-2; TRBD1 matches 7 bases. This CDR3 is built from 15 residues. J lost 5 bases, V lost 5 bases, and 11 bases had no gene match. Germline assignment: CDR1 MNHEY and CDR2 SMNVEV (reference sequence). CDR3 bases: TGTGCCAGCAGTCCTCAGGGGGTGCCGGCGTATGGCTACACCTTC. It codes for CASSPQGVPAYGYTF.

This sequence joins TRBV7-3 and TRBJ2-2; D ambiguous. This CDR3 region has 12 residues. V was clipped by 4 bases and J by 7 bases, with 7 bases between them. Germline V gene sequence: CDR1 SGHTA, CDR2 FQGTGA. The CDR3 region has the DNA TGTGCCAGCAGCTCTATTTACGGGGAGCTGTTTTTT. This gives the protein CASSSIYGELFF.

The rearrangement uses TRBV10-2 and TRBJ1-2, with D possibly matching TRBD1 (5 bases). The V gene lost 2 bases and the J gene lost 4 bases, with 20 bases spanning the gap. This CDR3 has 17 residues. CDR1 is WSHSY and CDR2 is SAAADI in the germline V gene. CDR3 DNA: TGCGCCAGCAGTGAGGCTGGGACTCGAGTCCCTCGCTATGGCTACACCTTC. Protein: CASSEAGTRVPRYGYTF.